This T cell receptor beta chain was retrieved from a study of OX40 agonist ivuxolimab in advanced cancers. Profiling relied on immunoSEQ multiplex PCR, and the TCRdb table lists in-frame clones only, not all of them. This table holds tens of thousands of clones, 85% found once. Germline lookup yields CDR1 MNHEY and CDR2 SMNVEV (reference sequence). V was trimmed by 3 bases and J by 4 bases, leaving 18 bases between them. The CDR3 has 16 residues. The J gene is TRBJ2-5, the V gene TRBV27, with a tentative D call TRBD2 (7 bases). The sequencing used CD4+ or CD8+ T cells sorted from blood, collected in a trial of the OX40 agonist ivuxolimab. The receptor was derived from an adult with an advanced solid tumor such as melanoma, head and neck, liver or kidney cancer. CDR3 sequence reads: CASSFGGRDGRETQYF. The CDR3 DNA reads TGTGCCAGCAGTTTCGGGGGGCGCGATGGAAGAGAGACCCAGTACTTC.